The clone carrying this T cell receptor (beta chain) was recorded many times. Its antigen is still unknown. Methods used by the authors: The median was about 100,000 TCRs per sample, ranging roughly 20,000 to 750,000. MiXCR, run by TCRdb on the RACE reads, gives a single entry per CDR3 protein. TCRdb's processing, not the authors', yielded these V and J calls. The sample carries around 360,000 distinct CDR3 sequences, roughly 6.3% recorded once. The source of the sample is a study of human T cells and chemical hapten exposure. Study summary: Throughout a study of about 6 months, patients underwent weekly scalp administration of diphenylcyclopropenone doses. Points from the study as a whole: Once DPC sensitization occurred, TCRs above 1 in 1000 frequency showed no change.

The time point: patch test 2, 6 weeks after DPC sensitization. Treatment: therapeutic diphenylcyclopropenone sensitization with weekly scalp DPC. V was cut by 0 bases and J by 12 bases, with 18 bases left in between. Germline loops: CDR1 SGHRS, CDR2 YFSETQ. The CDR3 is 14 residues long. The rearrangement joins TRBV5-1 to TRBJ1-2; D unclear. Source: whole blood, taken in connection with sensitization to the hapten diphenylcyclopropenone (DPC). The sequence was collected from a young woman with alopecia areata. Some clones in this sample may be carry-over from other donors' samples. The CDR3 bases are TGCGCCAGCAGCTTGGTGCCGTATGCGTCCTACCACACCTTC. It yields the protein CASSLVPYASYHTF.